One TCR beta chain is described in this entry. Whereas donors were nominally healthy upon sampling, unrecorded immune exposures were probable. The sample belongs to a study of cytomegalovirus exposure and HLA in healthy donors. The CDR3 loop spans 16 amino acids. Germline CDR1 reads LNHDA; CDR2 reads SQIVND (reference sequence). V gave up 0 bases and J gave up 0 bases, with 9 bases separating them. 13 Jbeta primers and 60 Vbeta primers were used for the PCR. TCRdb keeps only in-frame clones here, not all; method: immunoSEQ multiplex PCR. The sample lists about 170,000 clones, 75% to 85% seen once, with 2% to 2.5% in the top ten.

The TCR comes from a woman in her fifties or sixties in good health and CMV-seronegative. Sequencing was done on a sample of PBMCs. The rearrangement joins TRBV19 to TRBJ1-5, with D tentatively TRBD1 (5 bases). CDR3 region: CASSIDRDYSNQPQHF. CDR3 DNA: TGTGCCAGTAGTATAGACAGGGACTATAGCAATCAGCCCCAGCATTTT. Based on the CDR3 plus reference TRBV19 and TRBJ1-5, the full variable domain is DGGITQSPKYLFRKEGQNVTLSCEQNLNHDAMYWYRQDPGQGLRLIYYSQIVNDFQKGDIAEGYSVSREKKESFPLTVTSAQKNPTAFYLCASSIDRDYSNQPQHFGDGTRLSIL.